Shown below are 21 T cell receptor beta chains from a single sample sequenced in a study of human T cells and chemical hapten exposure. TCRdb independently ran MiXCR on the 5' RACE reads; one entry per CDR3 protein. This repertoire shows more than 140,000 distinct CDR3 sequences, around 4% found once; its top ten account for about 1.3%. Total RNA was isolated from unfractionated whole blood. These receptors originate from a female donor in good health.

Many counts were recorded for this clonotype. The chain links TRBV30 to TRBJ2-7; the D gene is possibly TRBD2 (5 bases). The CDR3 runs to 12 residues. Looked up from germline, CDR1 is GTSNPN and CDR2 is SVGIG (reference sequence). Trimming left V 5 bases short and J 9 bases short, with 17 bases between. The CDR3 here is CAWYSQRGRQYF. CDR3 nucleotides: TGTGCCTGGTACAGTCAACGGGGAAGGCAGTACTTC.

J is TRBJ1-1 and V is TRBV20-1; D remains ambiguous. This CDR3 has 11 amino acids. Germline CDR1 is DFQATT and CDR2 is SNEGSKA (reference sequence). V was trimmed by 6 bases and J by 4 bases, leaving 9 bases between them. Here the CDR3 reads CSALSGTEAFF. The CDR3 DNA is TGCAGTGCCTTATCTGGCACTGAAGCTTTCTTT.

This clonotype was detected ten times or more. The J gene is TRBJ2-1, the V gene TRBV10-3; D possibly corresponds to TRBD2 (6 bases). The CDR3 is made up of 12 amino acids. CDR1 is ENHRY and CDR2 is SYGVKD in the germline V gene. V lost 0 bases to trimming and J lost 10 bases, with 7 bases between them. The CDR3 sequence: CAISESLAEQFF. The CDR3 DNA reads TGTGCCATCAGTGAGTCGCTAGCGGAGCAGTTCTTC.

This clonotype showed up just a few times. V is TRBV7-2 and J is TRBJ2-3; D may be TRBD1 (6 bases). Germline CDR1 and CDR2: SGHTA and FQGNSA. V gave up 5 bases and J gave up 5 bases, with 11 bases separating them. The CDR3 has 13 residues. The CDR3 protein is CASSLRGRDTQYF. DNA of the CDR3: TGTGCCAGCAGCCTTAGGGGGAGAGATACGCAGTATTTT.

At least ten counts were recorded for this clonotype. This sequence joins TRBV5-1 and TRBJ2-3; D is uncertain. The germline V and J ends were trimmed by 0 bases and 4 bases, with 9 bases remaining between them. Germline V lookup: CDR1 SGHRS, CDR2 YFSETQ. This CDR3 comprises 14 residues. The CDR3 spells CASSLVSGPDTQYF. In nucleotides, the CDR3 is TGCGCCAGCAGCTTGGTCTCCGGTCCAGATACGCAGTATTTT.

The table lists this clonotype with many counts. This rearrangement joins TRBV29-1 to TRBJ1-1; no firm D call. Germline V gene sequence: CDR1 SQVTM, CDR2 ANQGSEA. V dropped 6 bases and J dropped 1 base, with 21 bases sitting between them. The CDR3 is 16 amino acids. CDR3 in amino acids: CSVDGYLGLTNTEAFF. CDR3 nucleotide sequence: TGCAGCGTGGACGGTTACCTAGGGCTTACGAACACTGAAGCTTTCTTT.

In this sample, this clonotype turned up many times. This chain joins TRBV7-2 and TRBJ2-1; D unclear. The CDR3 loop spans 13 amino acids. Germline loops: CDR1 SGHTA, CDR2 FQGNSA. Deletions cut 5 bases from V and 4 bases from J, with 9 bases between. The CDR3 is CASSLRAYNEQFF. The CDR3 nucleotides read TGTGCCAGCAGCCTCAGAGCTTACAATGAGCAGTTCTTC.

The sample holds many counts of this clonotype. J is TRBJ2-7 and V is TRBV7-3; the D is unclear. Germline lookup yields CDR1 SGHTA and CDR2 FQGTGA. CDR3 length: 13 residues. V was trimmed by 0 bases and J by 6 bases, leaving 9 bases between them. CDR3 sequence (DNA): TGTGCCAGCAGCTTAACGCATGGACGCGAGCAGTACTTC. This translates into CASSLTHGREQYF.

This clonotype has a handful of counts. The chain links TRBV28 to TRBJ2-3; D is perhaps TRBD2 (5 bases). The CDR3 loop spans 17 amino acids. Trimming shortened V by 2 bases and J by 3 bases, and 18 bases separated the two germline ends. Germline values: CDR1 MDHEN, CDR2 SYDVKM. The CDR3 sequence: CASSLPILSGITDTQYF. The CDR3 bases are TGTGCCAGCAGTTTACCCATTCTGAGCGGAATAACAGATACGCAGTATTTT. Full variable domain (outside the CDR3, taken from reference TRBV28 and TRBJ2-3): DVKVTQSSRYLVKRTGEKVFLECVQDMDHENMFWYRQDPGLGLRLIYFSYDVKMKEKGDIPEGYSVSREKKERFSLILESASTNQTSMYLCASSLPILSGITDTQYFGPGTRLTVL.

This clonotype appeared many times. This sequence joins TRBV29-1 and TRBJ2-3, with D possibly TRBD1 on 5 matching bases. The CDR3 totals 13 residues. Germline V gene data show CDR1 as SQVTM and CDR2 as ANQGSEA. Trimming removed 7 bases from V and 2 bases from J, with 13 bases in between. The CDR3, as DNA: TGCAGCGCGTCGACAGCACCCACAGATACGCAGTATTTT. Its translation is CSASTAPTDTQYF.

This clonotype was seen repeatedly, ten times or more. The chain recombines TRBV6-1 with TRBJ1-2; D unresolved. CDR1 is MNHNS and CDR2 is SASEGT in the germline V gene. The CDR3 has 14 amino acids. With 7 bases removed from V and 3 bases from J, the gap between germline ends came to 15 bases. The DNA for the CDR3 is TGTGCCAGCATTGAGTTAGGGATTGACTATGGCTACACCTTC. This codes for CASIELGIDYGYTF.

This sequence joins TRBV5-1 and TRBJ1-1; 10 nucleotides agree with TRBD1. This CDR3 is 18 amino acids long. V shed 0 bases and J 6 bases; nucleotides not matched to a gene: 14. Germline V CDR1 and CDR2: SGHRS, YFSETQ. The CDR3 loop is CASSLEEYRDRGIAEAFF. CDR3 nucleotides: TGCGCCAGCAGCTTGGAGGAGTATCGGGACAGGGGCATCGCTGAAGCTTTCTTT.

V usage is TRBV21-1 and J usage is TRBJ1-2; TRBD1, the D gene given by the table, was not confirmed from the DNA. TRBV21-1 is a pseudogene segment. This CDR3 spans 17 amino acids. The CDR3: CANGETGTRVCCYGYTF. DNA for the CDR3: TGTGCCAACGGCGAGACCGGGACAAGGGTCTGTTGTTATGGCTACACCTTC.

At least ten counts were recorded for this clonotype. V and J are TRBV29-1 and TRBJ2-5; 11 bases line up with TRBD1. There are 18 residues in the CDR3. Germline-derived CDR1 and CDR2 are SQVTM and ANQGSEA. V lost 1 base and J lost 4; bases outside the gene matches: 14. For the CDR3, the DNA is TGCAGCGTTGAAGGTTTCGGGACAGGGGGGCCGCATGGAGAGACCCAGTACTTC. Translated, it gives CSVEGFGTGGPHGETQYF.

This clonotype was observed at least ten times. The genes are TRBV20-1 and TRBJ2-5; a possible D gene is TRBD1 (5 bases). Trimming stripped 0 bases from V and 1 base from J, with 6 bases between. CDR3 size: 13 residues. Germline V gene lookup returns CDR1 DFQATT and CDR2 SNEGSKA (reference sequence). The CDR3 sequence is CSARDRGQETQYF. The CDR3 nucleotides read TGCAGTGCTAGAGATAGGGGCCAAGAGACCCAGTACTTC.

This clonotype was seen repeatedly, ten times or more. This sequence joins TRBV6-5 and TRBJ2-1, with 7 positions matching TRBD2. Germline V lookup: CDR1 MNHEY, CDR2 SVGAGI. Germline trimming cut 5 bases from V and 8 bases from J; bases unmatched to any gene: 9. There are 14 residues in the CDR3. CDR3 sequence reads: CASSATSGVDEQFF. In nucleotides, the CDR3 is TGTGCCAGCAGTGCAACCAGCGGGGTTGATGAGCAGTTCTTC.

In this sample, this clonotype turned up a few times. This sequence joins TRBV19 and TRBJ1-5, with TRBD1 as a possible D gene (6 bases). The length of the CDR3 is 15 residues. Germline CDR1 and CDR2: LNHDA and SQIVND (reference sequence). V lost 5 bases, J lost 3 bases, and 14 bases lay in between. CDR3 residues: CASSPGGLSNQPQHF. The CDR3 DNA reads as TGTGCCAGTAGTCCCGGGGGGCTCTCCAATCAGCCCCAGCATTTT.

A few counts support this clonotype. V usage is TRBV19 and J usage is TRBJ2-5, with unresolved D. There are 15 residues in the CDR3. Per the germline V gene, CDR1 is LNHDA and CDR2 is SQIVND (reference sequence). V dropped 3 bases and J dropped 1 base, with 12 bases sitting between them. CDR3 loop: CASSIRAVPQETQYF. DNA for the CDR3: TGTGCCAGTAGTATTCGGGCTGTCCCCCAAGAGACCCAGTACTTC.

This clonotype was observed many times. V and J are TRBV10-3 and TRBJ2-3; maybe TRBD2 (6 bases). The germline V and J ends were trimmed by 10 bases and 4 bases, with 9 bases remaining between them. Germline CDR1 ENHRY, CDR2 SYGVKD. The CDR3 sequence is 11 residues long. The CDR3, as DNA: TGTGCCACGGGAGCCCCAGATACGCAGTATTTT. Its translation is CATGAPDTQYF.

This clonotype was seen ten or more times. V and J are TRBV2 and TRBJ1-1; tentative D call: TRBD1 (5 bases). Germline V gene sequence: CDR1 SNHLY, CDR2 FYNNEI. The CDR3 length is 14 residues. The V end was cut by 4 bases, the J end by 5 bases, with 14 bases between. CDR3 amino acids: CASSVAEGRTEAFF. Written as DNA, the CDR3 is TGTGCCAGCAGTGTGGCTGAGGGGCGAACTGAAGCTTTCTTT.

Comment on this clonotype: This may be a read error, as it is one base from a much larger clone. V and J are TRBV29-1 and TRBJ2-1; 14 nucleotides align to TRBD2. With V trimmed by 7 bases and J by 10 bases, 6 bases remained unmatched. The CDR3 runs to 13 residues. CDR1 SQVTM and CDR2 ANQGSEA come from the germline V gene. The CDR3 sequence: CSAWTSGGKEQFF. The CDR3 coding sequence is TGCAGCGCCTGGACTAGCGGGGGGAAGGAGCAGTTCTTC.